This passage covers 7 T cell receptor beta chains from one sample sequenced in a study of human T cells and chemical hapten exposure. Regarding time point: patch test 2, 6 weeks after DPC sensitization. Treatment of the sample: therapeutic diphenylcyclopropenone sensitization with weekly scalp DPC. TCRdb re-derived calls from the RACE reads in MiXCR, one entry per CDR3 protein. The sample has some 79,000 distinct CDR3 sequences, 10% seen once. Sequenced material: whole blood, taken in connection with sensitization to the hapten diphenylcyclopropenone (DPC). All receptors come from a woman between 45 and 65 years old with alopecia areata. Some clones in this sample may be carry-over from other donors' samples.

This clonotype occurred once. This sequence joins TRBV6-5 and TRBJ2-1, with D unresolved. Between the trimmed V and J ends, which lost 3 bases and 4 bases, there was a span of 10 bases. The length of the CDR3 is 14 residues. The V gene's germline CDR1 is MNHEY and CDR2 SVGAGI. The CDR3 region is CASSYSRSYNEQFF. The CDR3 region has the DNA TGTGCCAGCAGTTATTCGAGGAGTTACAATGAGCAGTTCTTC.

In this sample, this clonotype turned up many times. The rearrangement joins TRBV3-1 to TRBJ2-3; 8 positions match TRBD1. With 3 bases clipped from V and 4 bases from J, the junction kept 6 bases outside the gene matches. The V gene's germline CDR1 is LGHDT and CDR2 YNNKEL (reference sequence). There are 15 residues in the CDR3. The chain's CDR3 is CASSQTPGGPDTQYF. The CDR3 DNA follows: TGTGCCAGCAGCCAGACCCCAGGGGGCCCAGATACGCAGTATTTT.

This clonotype has a count of ten or more. The chain is built from TRBV27 and TRBJ1-2; 9 bases align to TRBD1. The CDR3 runs 17 residues. With V trimmed by 5 bases and J by 8 bases, 18 bases remained unmatched. From germline, CDR1 is MNHEY and CDR2 SMNVEV (reference sequence). CDR3 DNA: TGTGCCAGCAGTCCGGCCCCCCCCAGGACAGGGGTCGACGGCTACACCTTC. Translated, it gives CASSPAPPRTGVDGYTF.

This clonotype has just a few counts. This chain links TRBV6-5 with TRBJ2-1, with 11 bases fitting TRBD2. The V and J ends lost 6 bases and 3 bases, in that order; junction bases with no gene match: 16. The CDR3 consists of 19 residues. CDR1 is MNHEY and CDR2 is SVGAGI in the germline V gene. CDR3 residues: CASRTTRLPGLAVYNEQFF. Here the CDR3 DNA reads TGTGCCAGCAGAACGACCCGTTTACCGGGACTAGCGGTCTACAATGAGCAGTTCTTC.

Ten or more counts support this clonotype. The chain has TRBV30 and TRBJ1-1; D unresolved. V lost 3 bases and J lost 0, with 14 bases in between. Germline CDR1 GTSNPN, CDR2 SVGIG (reference sequence). The CDR3 contains 15 residues. This CDR3 reads CAWSPLGSLNTEAFF. In nucleotides, the CDR3 is TGTGCCTGGAGCCCTTTGGGCAGCCTGAACACTGAAGCTTTCTTT.

This clonotype showed up many times. One end of the junction varies from germline; a read error may be responsible. V and J are TRBV20-1 and TRBJ1-1, with D unresolved. The germline V gene has CDR1 DFQATT and CDR2 SNEGSKA (reference sequence). The CDR3 consists of 8 residues. CDR3 nucleotides: TGCAGTGCCCAGAAGGGAAAATTT. This encodes CSAQKGKF.

This clonotype came up many times. The chain links TRBV6-2 or TRBV6-3 to TRBJ2-3, with D possibly TRBD2 on 6 matching bases. The CDR3 spans 11 residues. V dropped 5 bases and J dropped 9 bases, with 9 bases sitting between them. Germline-derived CDR1 and CDR2 are MNHEY and SVGEGT. The CDR3 loop reads CASSSGYTQYF. The CDR3 nucleotides read TGTGCCAGCAGTAGCGGGTACACGCAGTATTTT.